This T cell receptor (beta chain) is from a study of radiation and T cells in renal cell carcinoma. V shed 6 bases and J 3 bases; nucleotides not matched to a gene: 4. CDR1 is SNHLY, CDR2 FYNNEI, per germline. The CDR3 extends over 14 amino acids. Time point of the sample: blood 4 weeks post-SBRT, at nephrectomy. The treatment denotes: 15 Gy SBRT to primary tumor, nephrectomy 4 weeks later. Nephrectomy followed 15 Gy stereotactic body radiation by 4 weeks. Blood was sampled at baseline, 2 weeks and 4 weeks after SBRT. Measured with immunoSEQ multiplex PCR; TCRdb has only the in-frame clones, and not every one. The sample records some 100,000 clones, roughly 82% being singletons.

Sequencing was performed on blood, taken from a patient whose treatment included radiotherapy and nephrectomy. The chain carries TRBV2 and TRBJ1-5; 8 nucleotides agree with TRBD1. This receptor was identified in a man aged 55 to 70 with renal cell carcinoma. The CDR3 DNA follows: TGTGCCAGCAGCGTGGACAGGGACAATCAGCCCCAGCATTTT. Encoded protein: CASSVDRDNQPQHF.